These 15 T cell receptor beta chains came from one sample sequenced in a study of blood T cell repertoires in COVID-19. Assay: immunoSEQ multiplex PCR; the TCRdb copy retains only in-frame clones and omits some. The table lists over 150,000 clones, around four fifths of them singletons. The specimen sequenced was peripheral blood. The receptor source for this set is an elderly woman with COVID-19, enrolled during active disease.

The rearrangement joins TRBV5-1 to TRBJ1-5; D is ambiguous. Trimming removed 4 bases from V and 4 bases from J, with 9 bases in between. Per germline, CDR1 SGHRS and CDR2 YFSETQ. This CDR3 is built from 13 residues. The CDR3 loop is CASSIGLNQPQHF. For the CDR3, the DNA is TGCGCCAGCAGCATTGGGCTGAATCAGCCCCAGCATTTT.

The genes are TRBV28 and TRBJ1-2, with D unclear. The CDR3 runs to 10 residues. V lost 5 bases to trimming and J lost 11 bases, with 9 bases between them. Germline CDR1 MDHEN, CDR2 SYDVKM. CDR3 sequence (DNA): TGTGCCAGCAGTGGAGGGTCGTACACCTTC. Amino acid sequence: CASSGGSYTF.

V usage is TRBV19 and J usage is TRBJ1-6, with TRBD1 matching over 9 bases. CDR1 is LNHDA and CDR2 is SQIVND in the germline V gene (reference sequence). V was clipped by 3 bases and J by 5 bases; unmatched bases: 5. This CDR3 spans 16 amino acids. CDR3 region: CASSIPGQGDNSPLHF. CDR3 coding DNA: TGTGCCAGTAGTATTCCGGGACAGGGCGATAATTCACCCCTCCACTTT.

The chain has TRBV10-1 and TRBJ2-1; possible D gene TRBD2, 5 bases. Germline assignment: CDR1 WNHNN and CDR2 SYGVQD (reference sequence). CDR3 length: 16 residues. The V and J ends lost 0 bases and 2 bases respectively, with 11 bases between them. The CDR3 DNA reads as TGCGCCAGCAGTGAGTCGTTAGAGACTACCTACAATGAGCAGTTCTTC. It codes for CASSESLETTYNEQFF.

The sample holds one count of this clone. The chain joins TRBV28 to TRBJ1-2; 7 nucleotides line up with TRBD1. Germline V lookup: CDR1 MDHEN, CDR2 SYDVKM. V lost 6 bases, J lost 5 bases, and 18 bases stayed unmatched. The CDR3 has 17 residues. CDR3 amino acids: CASSLGGGSPRLYGYTF. CDR3 nucleotide sequence: TGTGCCAGCAGCCTCGGAGGGGGCAGTCCTCGGTTATATGGCTACACCTTC.

CDR3 DNA sequence: TGTGCCACCAGCAGGGCCGGGACACGAGAAGAGACCCAGTACTTC. Translation gives CATSRAGTREETQYF. V and J are TRBV15 and TRBJ2-5; a weak D match, TRBD1 (6 bases). Trimming took 3 bases from V and 3 from J, leaving 14 bases between them. Germline CDR1 and CDR2: LNHNV and YYDKDF (reference sequence). There are 15 residues in the CDR3.

The V and J genes are TRBV20-1 and TRBJ1-4; 8 bases are a match to TRBD1. CDR1 and CDR2 (germline): DFQATT, SNEGSKA (reference sequence). This CDR3 has 16 residues. The ends lost 3 bases at V and 8 bases at J; junction bases unmatched: 14. The CDR3 DNA reads as TGCAGTGCTAGTGATCTATCCGGGACAGGAGGGGAAAAACTGTTTTTT. It encodes CSASDLSGTGGEKLFF.

The chain has TRBV28 and TRBJ1-2; D not certain. V lost 8 bases and J 8 bases, leaving 24 bases between the germline ends. This CDR3 has 15 residues. Germline V gene data show CDR1 as MDHEN and CDR2 as SYDVKM. Written as DNA, the CDR3 is TGTGCCAGCTGGCCCCGATTGGAGGGTCGAGGAGGCTACACCTTC. Amino acid sequence: CASWPRLEGRGGYTF.

The rearrangement uses TRBV7-9 and TRBJ2-3; TRBD2 agrees at 11 bases. The CDR3 sequence is 17 residues long. Germline lookup yields CDR1 SEHNR and CDR2 FQNEAQ (reference sequence). With 3 bases clipped from V and 4 bases from J, the junction kept 9 bases outside the gene matches. This chain's CDR3 is CASSLTGTSGIADTQYF. For the CDR3, the DNA is TGTGCCAGCAGCTTGACCGGGACTAGCGGAATCGCAGATACGCAGTATTTT.

This clone has just a few counts. The chain recombines TRBV1 with TRBJ2-7; the DNA was not compared with TRBD2, the D call given in the table. TRBV1 is deemed a pseudogene. This CDR3 comprises 17 residues. The CDR3: CTSSLPRGTSGHYEQYF. The DNA for the CDR3 is TGCACCAGCAGCCTACCCCGGGGGACTAGCGGCCACTACGAGCAGTACTTC.

This clone came up once. The chain links TRBV5-1 to TRBJ1-1; no clear D. The CDR3 is 17 amino acids. CDR1 and CDR2 from the germline V gene are SGHRS and YFSETQ. V lost 0 bases to trimming and J lost 0 bases, with 15 bases between them. The CDR3 DNA reads TGCGCCAGCAGCTTGGTTCCCCGGAGAACCCTGAACACTGAAGCTTTCTTT. It translates to CASSLVPRRTLNTEAFF. The complete variable domain, with remaining parts taken from reference TRBV5-1 and TRBJ1-1, reads KAGVTQTPRYLIKTRGQQVTLSCSPISGHRSVSWYQQTPGQGLQFLFEYFSETQRNKGNFPGRFSGRQFSNSRSEMNVSTLELGDSALYLCASSLVPRRTLNTEAFFGQGTRLTVV.

This chain uses TRBV18 with TRBJ1-3; 9 bases are shared with TRBD1. This CDR3 region has 21 residues. V lost 6 bases, J lost 0 bases, and 21 bases stayed unmatched. Germline V gene data show CDR1 as KGHSH and CDR2 as LQKENI. CDR3 region: CASSPQGSGQGTPSSGNTIYF. Here the CDR3 DNA reads TGTGCCAGCTCGCCCCAGGGGAGCGGACAGGGGACCCCTAGCTCTGGAAACACCATATATTTT.

The V and J genes are TRBV2 and TRBJ2-7, with 10 bases matching TRBD1. Germline V CDR1 and CDR2: SNHLY, FYNNEI. Trimming cost V 10 bases and J 3 bases; bases outside gene matches: 6. The CDR3 sequence is 13 residues long. This CDR3 is CAIRGTGVYEQYF. The CDR3, as DNA: TGTGCCATCCGTGGGACAGGGGTCTACGAGCAGTACTTC.

This sequence joins TRBV5-1 and TRBJ2-3; 7 bases match TRBD1. This CDR3 is 13 amino acids long. J gave up 3 bases and V 7 bases, and 5 bases lay outside the gene matches. Germline V gene data show CDR1 as SGHRS and CDR2 as YFSETQ. Here the CDR3 reads CASALQGTDTQYF. CDR3 nucleotide sequence: TGCGCCAGCGCCCTACAGGGGACAGATACGCAGTATTTT.

The chain joins TRBV5-1 to TRBJ2-1, with TRBD2 identical over 10 bases. The germline CDR1 and CDR2 sequences are SGHRS and YFSETQ. The CDR3 is made up of 13 amino acids. Trimming took 9 bases from V and 10 from J; bases not matched to a gene: 10. The CDR3 DNA follows: TGCGCCACTAGCGGGAGTACCCTCAGGGAGCAGTTCTTC. As protein: CATSGSTLREQFF. The entire variable domain, with the rest obtained from reference TRBV5-1 and TRBJ2-1, is as follows: KAGVTQTPRYLIKTRGQQVTLSCSPISGHRSVSWYQQTPGQGLQFLFEYFSETQRNKGNFPGRFSGRQFSNSRSEMNVSTLELGDSALYLCATSGSTLREQFFGPGTRLTVL.